This TCR beta chain is from a study of low-dose radiotherapy and immunotherapy resistance in tumors. Study summary: The study gave Cohort 2 1 Gy per fraction every two weeks, totaling 13 Gy over 26 weeks. Intravenous administration to patients comprised nivolumab at 240 mg every two weeks and ipilimumab at 1 mg/kg every six weeks. Patients' oral aspirin dose was 300 mg daily across four cycles from cycle 1 day 1.

Primers used for first-strand cDNA, a TRAV- and TRBV-specific set, covered both alpha and beta chains. The PCR that amplified TCRs ran for around 20 cycles, relying on a constant-region primer and a V-primer adapter. TCRdb re-called the reads with MiXCR, one entry per CDR3 protein. The table has under 40,000 distinct CDR3 sequences, around 54% seen once; the top ten hold 5.7%. Specified time point: after trial treatment. Treatment indicated: LDRT plus nivolumab, ipilimumab, low-dose cyclophosphamide and aspirin (RACIN trial). Qualifying patients carried advanced solid tumors devoid of tumor-infiltrating lymphocytes. In its sample, this clonotype was seen many times. An end of the junction differs from the germline gene, which may be a read error. The input for sequencing was PBMCs, taken after low-dose radiotherapy plus immunotherapy. This TCR derives from a male donor with gallbladder cancer.

The CDR3 DNA sequence: TGTGCCAGCAGCCTGGGGGCGACTAGCATTACCTACGAGCAGTACTTC. Its protein is CASSLGATSITYEQYF. The genes are TRBV5-1 and TRBJ2-7, with D possibly TRBD2 on 7 matching bases. This CDR3 is 16 amino acids long. Germline lookup yields CDR1 SGHRS and CDR2 YFSETQ.